This record concerns one T cell receptor (beta chain) sequence. This receptor's antigen is unknown. There are no base qualities to consult, and no much larger clone falls within one base. The source of the sample is a study of CD8 T cells in Susac syndrome (dated by TCRdb to between 2017 and 2020). Background on the whole study: Repertoire sequencing was used to test whether CD8+ T cell activation and differentiation in Susac syndrome was antigen driven. Study-wide findings and limitations: The study acknowledged that relatively few individuals were included in the TCR sequencing and HLA analysis.

V drops 2 bases and J drops 5 bases, leaving 15 bases in between. Counted from cysteine to phenylalanine, this CDR3 has 15 amino acids. Only CDR3 DNA is held: 45 bases, read in frame from base 1. The germline V gene (reference sequence) supplies CDR1 LGHDT and CDR2 YNNKEL. Peripheral blood CD8+ and CD4+ T cells from healthy donors, Susac syndrome patients and multiple sclerosis patients were profiled using high-throughput TCR beta sequencing. The multiple sclerosis controls were treatment-naive patients who had stable or active relapsing-remitting disease and met the revised McDonald criteria. Bulk CD8+ and CD4+ T cells were purified by magnetic negative isolation, whereas CD8+ TEMRA cells were enriched by FACS. Blood was drawn into EDTA tubes, processed within 24 hours, and PBMCs were isolated by density gradient centrifugation. PBMCs intended for TCR sequencing were frozen in liquid nitrogen and were later thawed in a 37 degrees C water bath. The sorted or isolated CD4+, CD8+ and CD8+ TEMRA cells had a purity of 90% or higher.

RNA was extracted using the RNeasy kit, and about 0.5 to 1 ug of the RNA was reverse transcribed with random hexamers. The immunoSEQ multiplex PCR assay, covering 54 Vbeta and 13 Jbeta segments, was used to amplify TCR beta CDR3 regions. Bias from PCR amplification was corrected by using a synthetic template baseline for primer optimization and for computational correction. The authors' pipeline ran thus. Reads were annotated to V, D and J genes according to IMGT and were analyzed with immunoSEQ Analyzer, with only productive sequences retained. To calculate clonality, Shannon entropy was normalized by log2 of the number of productive unique sequences and then subtracted from one. For each patient and control, public and private clones were evaluated within the 100 most prevalent clones. Susac-specific clones were defined as absent from healthy and MS cohorts, over a thousand published viral clones and other ImmuneACCESS disease sequences. TCRdb trimmed the raw reads at Q25, called clones with MiXCR and kept productive beta chains. All rows with the same CDR3 protein become a single entry with the most common DNA and genes. The V and J calls reflect TCRdb's pipeline rather than the authors' work. This sample comprises approximately 180,000 distinct CDR3 sequences, approximately 95% of them detected only once. Of the sample, more than 0.09% is held by the ten largest clones.

In this chain, TRBV3-1 is recombined with TRBJ2-5; the D gene is perhaps TRBD1 or TRBD2, as each covers 5 bases. The clonotype was recovered from a human donor with multiple sclerosis. The sequencing input was CD4+ T cells from PBMCs. The sequenced DNA is TGTGCCAGCAGCCAATTTGCTCGGGGCGCGGAGACCCAGTACTTC. It translates as CASSQFARGAETQYF.